Described below is a single TCR beta chain sequence and its context. Its matching antigen is unknown. The CDR3 is 16 amino acids. With 5 bases clipped from V and 0 bases from J, the junction kept 6 bases outside the gene matches. Germline values: CDR1 DFQATT, CDR2 SNEGSKA (reference sequence). The sample is drawn from a study of T cell repertoires in cytomegalovirus infection. Study summary: Public TCR beta signatures were indicative of both CMV infection and a matching HLA type. Whole-study results and caveats: CMV carriers with the relevant HLA were identified by cumulative public TCR beta family frequency. HLA-C-restricted CMV clonotypes gave the most frequent clonotype in two of eight donors.

TCRdb ran MiXCR on the reads and lists one entry per CDR3 protein. This table has almost 500,000 distinct CDR3 sequences, about 11% appearing once. Material for sequencing was PBMCs. This sequence joins TRBV20-1 and TRBJ2-4; 11 bases align to TRBD1. This receptor was obtained from a human donor in good health (CMV status not recorded). Some clones in this sample may be carry-over from other donors' samples. CDR3 region: CSAEGQGVIAKNIQYF. DNA for the CDR3: TGCAGTGCTGAGGGACAGGGGGTGATAGCCAAAAACATTCAGTACTTC.